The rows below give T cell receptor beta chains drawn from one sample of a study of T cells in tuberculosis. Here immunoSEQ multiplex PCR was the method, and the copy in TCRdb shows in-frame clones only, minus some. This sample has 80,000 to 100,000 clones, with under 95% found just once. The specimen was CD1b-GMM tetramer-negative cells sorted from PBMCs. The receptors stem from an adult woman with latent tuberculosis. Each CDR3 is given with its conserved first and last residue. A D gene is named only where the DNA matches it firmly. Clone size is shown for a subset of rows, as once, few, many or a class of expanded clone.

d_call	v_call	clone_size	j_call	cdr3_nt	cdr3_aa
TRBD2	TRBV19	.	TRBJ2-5	TGTGCCAGTAGTACGGCGGGGGGGAGGATGTTCCAAGAGACCCAGTACTTC	CASSTAGGRMFQETQYF
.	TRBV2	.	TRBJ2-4	TGTGCCAGCAGTGAAATGAGACTAGCCAAAAACATTCAGTACTTC	CASSEMRLAKNIQYF
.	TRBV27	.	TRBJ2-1	TGTGCCAGCAGTTTACAGACACATTTGAGCTCCTACAATGAGCAGTTCTTC	CASSLQTHLSSYNEQFF
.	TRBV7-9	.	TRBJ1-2	TGTGCCAGCAGCCGGACGATGGAGGTTGGGCCGTATGGCTACACCTTC	CASSRTMEVGPYGYTF
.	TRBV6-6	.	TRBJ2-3	TGTGCCAGCAGTGACAGGCCCACAGATACGCAGTATTTT	CASSDRPTDTQYF
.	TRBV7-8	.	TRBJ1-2	TGTGCCGGATTGGACAGACACTATGGCTACACCTTC	CAGLDRHYGYTF
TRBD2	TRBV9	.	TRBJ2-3	TGTGCCAGCAGCGTAACTAGCGGGGGGGCCCCCGCAGATACGCAGTATTTT	CASSVTSGGAPADTQYF
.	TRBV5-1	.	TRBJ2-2	TGCGCCAGCAGCTTTGACAGGAGGGAGCTGTTTTTT	CASSFDRRELFF
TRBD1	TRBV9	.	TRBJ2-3	TGTGCCAGCAGCGAGGGGACAGGGTACACAGATACGCAGTATTTT	CASSEGTGYTDTQYF
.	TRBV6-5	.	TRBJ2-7	TGTGCCAGCAGTAGGGGCAGAACCCTCTACGAGCAGTACTTC	CASSRGRTLYEQYF
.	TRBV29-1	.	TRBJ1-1	TGCAGCGTTGAAGGGGTTGGGCCCCCAGCTTTCTTT	CSVEGVGPPAFF
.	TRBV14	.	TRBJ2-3	TGTGCCAGCAGCCAACGGTCACGGGTGCGGACAGATACGCAGTATTTT	CASSQRSRVRTDTQYF
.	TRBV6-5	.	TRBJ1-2	TGTGCCAGCAGCACCGAGGGGGGGGCCAACTATGGCTACACCTTC	CASSTEGGANYGYTF
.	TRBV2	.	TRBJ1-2	TGTGCCAGCAGTGAAGCAAGGGGGGGTGGCTACACCTTC	CASSEARGGGYTF
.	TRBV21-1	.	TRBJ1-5	TGTGCCAGCAGCAAAGGGACCCTCCGAAGAGGGACTATCAATCAGCCCCAGCATTTT	CASSKGTLRRGTINQPQHF
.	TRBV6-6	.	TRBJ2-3	TGTGCCAGCAGTAACCCCTCAGGAGGGAATGGGGATACGCAGTATTTT	CASSNPSGGNGDTQYF
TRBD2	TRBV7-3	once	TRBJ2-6	TGTGCCAGCACCCAATCGGGAGGGGCGTCCCTACGCGGGGCCAACGTCCTGACTTTC	CASTQSGGASLRGANVLTF
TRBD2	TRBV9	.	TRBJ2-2	TGTGCCAGCAGCGTAGTGGCGGGGGACACCGGGGAGCTGTTTTTT	CASSVVAGDTGELFF
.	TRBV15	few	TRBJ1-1	TGTGCCACCAGCAGCGGTTCCAACACTGAAGCTTTCTTT	CATSSGSNTEAFF
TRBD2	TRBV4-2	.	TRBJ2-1	TGTGCCAGCAGCCAAGGGACGACTAGCGGGGGTGGCGATGAGCAGTTCTTC	CASSQGTTSGGGDEQFF
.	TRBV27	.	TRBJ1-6	TGTGCCAGCAGTCCCCAGGGGAGGGGATATTCACCCCTCCACTTT	CASSPQGRGYSPLHF
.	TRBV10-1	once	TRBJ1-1	TGCGCCAGCAGGGACGGGACAACAGCACAAGAAGCTTTCTTT	CASRDGTTAQEAFF
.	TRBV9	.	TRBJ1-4	TGTGCCAGCAGCTTAGGGGGAGGATTTGAAAAACTGTTTTTT	CASSLGGGFEKLFF